This TCR beta chain was sequenced during a study of T cells in Graves' hyperthyroidism and ophthalmopathy. Findings and caveats of the study: In blood, most of the thyroid clonotypes expanded above 0.001 were also present.

RNA transcripts served as the template for amplifying TCR beta CDR3 regions. The HTBI set primed first-round TCR CDR3 RT-PCR. TCRdb re-called the multiplex PCR reads through MiXCR, storing one row per CDR3 protein. The table shows 610,000 or so distinct CDR3 sequences, with 40% to 55% occurring only once. CDR1 and CDR2 from the germline V gene are SNHLY and FYNNEI. The CDR3 sequence runs 13 residues, both termini included. Thyroid ultrasound, orbital computed tomography, clinical symptoms, and serum thyroxine and TRAb underpinned diagnoses. A single count supports this clonotype. Its antigen is not identified. No DNA is shown, since the ends of the CDR3 on it are uncertain; the CDR3 is the one TCRdb lists.

Sequencing input: peripheral blood or thyroid tissue (not recorded which). The chain carries TRBV2 and TRBJ2-2; the table's D gene call, TRBD2, was not cross checked with the DNA. The sequence derives from a woman aged 18-29 years with Graves' hyperthyroidism. This chain's CDR3 is CASSEMASGSCFF.